This TCR beta chain emerged from a study of blood T cell repertoires in COVID-19 (dated by TCRdb to 2020 to 2021). With regard to the full study: The collaborator samples originated in the United States, Italy and Spain and spanned the acute and convalescent phases of COVID-19. The prospective study material was composed of cDNA or gDNA derived from T cells, B-cell-depleted T cells, or PBMCs. Deeply sampled blood TCRbeta repertoires from subjects exposed to, actively infected with, or recovered from COVID-19 were included in the dataset. The repertoires were released in a freely available public database meant as a resource for research on the immune response to SARS-CoV-2. The samples were drawn from two sources: the first 160 participants of the ongoing ImmuneRACE study, and fewer than 1,500 subjects contributed by 6 global collaborators. A de-identified subject ID, COVID-19 status, age in years and sex were almost always included in the sample metadata. Where available, HLA class I and class II types were taken from metadata supplied by the sample provider and were not determined by assay-based typing. Study-wide findings and limitations: The amount of clinical and demographic metadata varied by source and participant and was provided uncurated.

With regard to this clone: It has no known antigen specificity. Qualities for individual bases were not recorded, and no much larger clone is one base off.

TCRbeta CDR3 regions were amplified from genomic DNA by means of the immunoSEQ Assay, a bias-controlled multiplex PCR. In the authors' own workflow: Nucleated cell counts per sample were estimated from amplification of reference gene primers within the assay. To quantify the absolute abundance of each unique TCRbeta CDR3 rearrangement, sequence reads were collapsed and filtered. For each sample, productive Simpson clonality was calculated by taking the square root of Simpson's diversity index across productive rearrangements. TCRdb provides this immuneACCESS table in a form limited to in-frame rearrangements. Some clones are lacking; in checked studies, under half of them reflect an unresolved V gene, and why the rest are absent is not known. D and trimming come from the DNA, and the V and J calls and clone size come from that table. In this sample the table shows about 100,000 clones, about 90% of which occur a single time. The leading ten clones occupy approximately 15% of the sample.

Collaborating institutions collected whole blood in K2EDTA tubes following their own protocols. For TCRbeta analysis, collaborators shipped samples in one of three forms: frozen whole blood, isolated PBMCs, or DNA extracted from either of those sample types. The germline V gene (reference sequence) supplies CDR1 MNHEY and CDR2 SMNVEV. At the junction V is shortened by 2 bases and J by 1 base; bases outside the gene matches: 10. Including cysteine and phenylalanine, the CDR3 has 17 amino acids. Kept here is only the CDR3 DNA, which spans 51 bases and is read in frame from base 1. The sequence joins TRBV27 to TRBJ1-2; 7 middle bases align to TRBD1. What was sequenced was peripheral blood. The clonotype comes from a man over 45 with acute or convalescent COVID-19. The CDR3 region reads CASSLLATGQVNYGYTF. The sequenced DNA: TGTGCCAGCAGTTTACTGGCTACCGGACAGGTTAACTATGGCTACACCTTC.